Shown below are 3 T cell receptor beta chains from a single sample sequenced in a study of shared clonotypes between healthy human individuals. Measured with immunoSEQ multiplex PCR; TCRdb has only the in-frame clones, and not every one. The sample contains hundreds of thousands of clones, 95% to 96% of which appear only once. Naivety among CD8 cells was defined by CD45RO negativity and positive CCR7 selection, thereby excluding terminally differentiated effector memory CD45RA+ cells. The sequenced material came from naive CD8+ T cells sorted from blood. Receptors were obtained from a woman younger than 45 in good health.

This chain connects TRBV4-1 to TRBJ1-3, with a possible D match to TRBD1 (6 bases). The CDR3 totals 20 residues. Germline assignment: CDR1 MGHRA and CDR2 YSYEKL. Deletions cut 4 bases from V and 6 bases from J, with 31 bases between. CDR3 sequence: CASSPTTGARGTPLSNTIYF. In nucleotides, the CDR3 is TGCGCCAGCAGCCCAACAACGGGGGCCAGGGGCACCCCCCTTTCAAACACCATATATTTT.

The V call is TRBV7-9, the J call TRBJ1-2, with 11 nucleotides matching TRBD1. The CDR3 runs 15 residues. Germline V CDR1 and CDR2: SEHNR, FQNEAQ (reference sequence). The J segment lost 8 bases and the V segment lost 5 bases, leaving 10 bases of the junction unmatched. The CDR3 coding sequence is TGTGCCAGCAGCGCCGGACAGGGGGCGCCGAGAGGCTACACCTTC. Amino acids: CASSAGQGAPRGYTF.

The chain links TRBV28 to TRBJ1-5; D gene unclear. CDR1 and CDR2 (germline): MDHEN, SYDVKM. V lost 8 bases and J lost 2, with 10 bases in between. The CDR3 is made up of 13 amino acids. The CDR3 bases are TGTGCCAGCTGCGAGGTGGGCAATCAGCCCCAGCATTTT. Amino acids: CASCEVGNQPQHF.